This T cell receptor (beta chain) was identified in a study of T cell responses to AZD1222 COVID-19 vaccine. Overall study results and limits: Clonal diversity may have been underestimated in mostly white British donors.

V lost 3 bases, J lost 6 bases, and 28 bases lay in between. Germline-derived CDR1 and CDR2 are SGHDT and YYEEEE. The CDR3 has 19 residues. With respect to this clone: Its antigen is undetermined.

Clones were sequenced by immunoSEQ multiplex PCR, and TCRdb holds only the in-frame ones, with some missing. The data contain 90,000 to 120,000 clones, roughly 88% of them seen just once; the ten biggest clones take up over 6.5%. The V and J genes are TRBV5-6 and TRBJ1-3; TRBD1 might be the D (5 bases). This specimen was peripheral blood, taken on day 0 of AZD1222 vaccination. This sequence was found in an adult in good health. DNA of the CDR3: TGTGCCAGCAGCTCCCCATTTGCCAAAGTGGGACTTTTAATAAACACCATATATTTT. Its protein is CASSSPFAKVGLLINTIYF.